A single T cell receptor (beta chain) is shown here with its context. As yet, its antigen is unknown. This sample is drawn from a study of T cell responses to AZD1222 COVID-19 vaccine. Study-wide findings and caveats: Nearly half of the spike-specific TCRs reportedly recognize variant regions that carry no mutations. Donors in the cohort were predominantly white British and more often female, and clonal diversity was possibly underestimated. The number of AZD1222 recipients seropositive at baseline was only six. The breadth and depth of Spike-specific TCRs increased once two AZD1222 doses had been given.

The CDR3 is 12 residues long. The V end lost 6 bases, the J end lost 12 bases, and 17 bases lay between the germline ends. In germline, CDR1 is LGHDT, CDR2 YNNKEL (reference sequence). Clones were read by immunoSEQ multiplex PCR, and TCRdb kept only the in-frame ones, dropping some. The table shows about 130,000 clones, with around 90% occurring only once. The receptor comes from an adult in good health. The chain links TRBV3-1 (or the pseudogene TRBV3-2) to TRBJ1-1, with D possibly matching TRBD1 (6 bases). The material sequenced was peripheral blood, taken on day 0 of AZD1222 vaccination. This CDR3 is CASRKGGAKTFF. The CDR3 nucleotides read TGTGCCAGCAGAAAGGGGGGCGCGAAAACTTTCTTT.